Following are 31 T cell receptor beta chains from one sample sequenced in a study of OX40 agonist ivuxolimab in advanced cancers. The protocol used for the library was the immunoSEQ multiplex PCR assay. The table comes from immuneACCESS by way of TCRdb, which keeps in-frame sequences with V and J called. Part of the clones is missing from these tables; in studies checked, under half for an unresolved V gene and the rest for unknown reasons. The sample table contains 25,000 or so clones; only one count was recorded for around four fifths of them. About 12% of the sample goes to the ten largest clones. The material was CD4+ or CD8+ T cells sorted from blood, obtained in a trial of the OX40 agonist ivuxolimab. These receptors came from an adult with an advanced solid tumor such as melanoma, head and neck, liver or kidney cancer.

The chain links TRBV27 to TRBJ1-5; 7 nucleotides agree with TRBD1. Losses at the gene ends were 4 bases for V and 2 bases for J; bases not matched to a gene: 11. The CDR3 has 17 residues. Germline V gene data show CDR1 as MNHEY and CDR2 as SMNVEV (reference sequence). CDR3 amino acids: CASSSGDSKMGNQPQHF. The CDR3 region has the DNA TGTGCCAGCAGTTCGGGGGACAGTAAAATGGGCAATCAGCCCCAGCATTTT.

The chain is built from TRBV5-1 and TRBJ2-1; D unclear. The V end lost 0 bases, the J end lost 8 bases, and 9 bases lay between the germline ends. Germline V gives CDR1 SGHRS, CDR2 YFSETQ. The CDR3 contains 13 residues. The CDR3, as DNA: TGCGCCAGCAGCTTGGTAGGGCTCTATGAGCAGTTCTTC. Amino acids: CASSLVGLYEQFF.

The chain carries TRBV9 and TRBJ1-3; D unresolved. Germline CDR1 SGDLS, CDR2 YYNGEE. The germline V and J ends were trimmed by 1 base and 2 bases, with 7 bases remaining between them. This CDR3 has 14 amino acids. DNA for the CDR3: TGTGCCAGCAGCGTAAGTGGAACTGGAAACACCATATATTTT. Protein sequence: CASSVSGTGNTIYF.

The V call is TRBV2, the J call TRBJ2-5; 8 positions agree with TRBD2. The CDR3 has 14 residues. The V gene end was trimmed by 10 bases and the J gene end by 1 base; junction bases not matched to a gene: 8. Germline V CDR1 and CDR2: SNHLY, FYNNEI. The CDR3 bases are TGTGCCACAGACACGGGGGGGATCCAAGAGACCCAGTACTTC. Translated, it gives CATDTGGIQETQYF. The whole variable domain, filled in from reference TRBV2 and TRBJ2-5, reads EPEVTQTPSHQVTQMGQEVILRCVPISNHLYFYWYRQILGQKVEFLVSFYNNEISEKSEIFDDQFSVERPDGSNFTLKIRSTKLEDSAMYFCATDTGGIQETQYFGPGTRLLVL.

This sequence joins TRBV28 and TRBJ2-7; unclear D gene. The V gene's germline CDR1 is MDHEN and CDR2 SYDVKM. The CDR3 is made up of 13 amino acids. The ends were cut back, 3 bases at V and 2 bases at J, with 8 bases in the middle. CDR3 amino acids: CASSFVATYEQYF. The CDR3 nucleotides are TGTGCCAGCAGTTTCGTCGCTACCTACGAGCAGTACTTC.

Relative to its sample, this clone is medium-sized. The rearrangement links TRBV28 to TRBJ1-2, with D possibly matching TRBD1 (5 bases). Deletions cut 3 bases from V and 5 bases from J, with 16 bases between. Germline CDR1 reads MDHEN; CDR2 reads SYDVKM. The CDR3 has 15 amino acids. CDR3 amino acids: CASSFVDSYLYGYTF. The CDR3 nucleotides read TGTGCCAGCAGTTTCGTCGACAGCTACCTTTATGGCTACACCTTC.

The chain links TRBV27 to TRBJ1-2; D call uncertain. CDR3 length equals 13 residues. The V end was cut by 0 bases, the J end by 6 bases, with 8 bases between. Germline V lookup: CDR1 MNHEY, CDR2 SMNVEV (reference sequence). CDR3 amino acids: CASSLSDKNGYTF. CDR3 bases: TGTGCCAGCAGTTTATCCGACAAGAATGGCTACACCTTC.

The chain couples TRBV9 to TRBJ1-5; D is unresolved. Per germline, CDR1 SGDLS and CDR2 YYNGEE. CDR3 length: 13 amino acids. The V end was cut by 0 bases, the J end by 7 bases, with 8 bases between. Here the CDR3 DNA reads TGTGCCAGCAGCGTAGATTCGGAACAGCCCCAGCATTTT. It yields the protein CASSVDSEQPQHF.

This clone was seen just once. CDR3 nucleotides: TGTGCCAGCAGCTTGGCCCGGGGGACGGCCTACGAGCAGTACTTC. This codes for CASSLARGTAYEQYF. The chain couples TRBV5-4 to TRBJ2-7; possibly TRBD2 for D (6 bases). The CDR3 has 15 residues. Trimming removed 0 bases at V and 2 bases at J, with 12 bases between. Germline V lookup: CDR1 SGHNT, CDR2 YYREEE (reference sequence).

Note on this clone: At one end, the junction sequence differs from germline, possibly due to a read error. The CDR3 spells CASNLGTGGFTGELFF. As DNA, the CDR3 is TGTGCCAGCAACTTGGGGACAGGGGGCTTCACCGGGGAGCTGTTTTTT. The rearrangement uses TRBV5-6 and TRBJ2-2, with 12 nucleotides matching TRBD1. Germline V gives CDR1 SGHDT, CDR2 YYEEEE. This CDR3 has 16 amino acids.

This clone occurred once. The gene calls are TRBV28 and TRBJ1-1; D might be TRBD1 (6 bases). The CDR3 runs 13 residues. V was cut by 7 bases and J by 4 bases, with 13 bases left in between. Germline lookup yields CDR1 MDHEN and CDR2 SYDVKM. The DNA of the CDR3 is TGTGCCAGCATTCTGGGGGGGCTCACTGAAGCTTTCTTT. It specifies CASILGGLTEAFF.

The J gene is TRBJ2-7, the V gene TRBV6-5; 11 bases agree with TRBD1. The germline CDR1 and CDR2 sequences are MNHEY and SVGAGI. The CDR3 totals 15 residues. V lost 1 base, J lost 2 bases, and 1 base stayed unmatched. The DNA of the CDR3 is TGTGCCAGCAGTTACTTGGGACAGGGGGCCTACGAGCAGTACTTC. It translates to CASSYLGQGAYEQYF.

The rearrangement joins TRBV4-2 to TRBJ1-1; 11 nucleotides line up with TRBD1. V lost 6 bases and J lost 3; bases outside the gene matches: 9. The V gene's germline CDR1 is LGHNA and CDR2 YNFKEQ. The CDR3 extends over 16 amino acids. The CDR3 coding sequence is TGTGCCAGCAGGCCAAGGACAGGGGGCCCGGACACTGAAGCTTTCTTT. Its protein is CASRPRTGGPDTEAFF.

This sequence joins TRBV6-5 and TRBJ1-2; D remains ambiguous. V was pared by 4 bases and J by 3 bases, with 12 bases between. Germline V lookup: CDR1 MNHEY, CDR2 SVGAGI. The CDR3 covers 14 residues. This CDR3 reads CASSSGNMDYGYTF. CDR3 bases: TGTGCCAGCAGTTCGGGAAATATGGACTATGGCTACACCTTC.

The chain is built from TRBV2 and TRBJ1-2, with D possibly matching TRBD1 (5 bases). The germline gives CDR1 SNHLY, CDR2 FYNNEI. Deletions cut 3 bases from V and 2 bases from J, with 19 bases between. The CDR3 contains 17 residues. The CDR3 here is CASSERLGGEVNYGYTF. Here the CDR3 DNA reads TGTGCCAGCAGTGAGCGACTGGGGGGGGAGGTAAACTATGGCTACACCTTC.

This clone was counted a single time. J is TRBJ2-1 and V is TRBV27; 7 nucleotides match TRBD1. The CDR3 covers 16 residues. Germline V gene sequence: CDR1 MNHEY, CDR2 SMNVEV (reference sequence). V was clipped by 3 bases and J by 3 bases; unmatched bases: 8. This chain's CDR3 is CASSLARDRVYNEQFF. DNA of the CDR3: TGTGCCAGCAGTTTGGCCCGGGACAGAGTCTACAATGAGCAGTTCTTC.

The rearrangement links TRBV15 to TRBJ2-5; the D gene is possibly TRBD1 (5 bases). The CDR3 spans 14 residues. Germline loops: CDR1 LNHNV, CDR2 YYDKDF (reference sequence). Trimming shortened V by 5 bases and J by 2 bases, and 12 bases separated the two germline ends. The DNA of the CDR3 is TGTGCCACCAGCGGGGCAGGGCGGCAAGAGACCCAGTACTTC. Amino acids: CATSGAGRQETQYF.

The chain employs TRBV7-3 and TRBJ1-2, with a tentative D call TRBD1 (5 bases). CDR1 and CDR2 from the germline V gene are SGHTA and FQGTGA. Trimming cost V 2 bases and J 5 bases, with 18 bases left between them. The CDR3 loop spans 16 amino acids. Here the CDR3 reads CASSLAMRGDSYGYTF. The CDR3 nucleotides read TGTGCCAGCAGCTTAGCGATGAGGGGCGATAGTTATGGCTACACCTTC.

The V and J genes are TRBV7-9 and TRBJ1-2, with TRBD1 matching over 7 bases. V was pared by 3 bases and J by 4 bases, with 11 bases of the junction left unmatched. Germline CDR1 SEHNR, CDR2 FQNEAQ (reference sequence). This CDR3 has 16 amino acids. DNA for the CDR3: TGTGCCAGCAGCTTCAGCGAAAGGGGGCTTGGCTATGGCTACACCTTC. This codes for CASSFSERGLGYGYTF.

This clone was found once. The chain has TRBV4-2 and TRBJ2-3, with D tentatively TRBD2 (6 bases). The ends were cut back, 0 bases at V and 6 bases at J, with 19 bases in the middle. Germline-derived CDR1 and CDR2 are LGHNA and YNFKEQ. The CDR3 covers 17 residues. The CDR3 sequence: CASSQESPGEVSDTQYF. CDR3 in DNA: TGTGCCAGCAGCCAAGAATCCCCGGGAGAAGTTTCTGATACGCAGTATTTT.

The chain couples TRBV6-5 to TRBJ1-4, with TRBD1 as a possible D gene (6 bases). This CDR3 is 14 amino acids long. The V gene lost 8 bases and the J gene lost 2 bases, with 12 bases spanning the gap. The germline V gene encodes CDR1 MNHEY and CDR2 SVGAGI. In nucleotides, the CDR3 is TGTGCCAGCGGGCAGGGGTTCACTAATGAAAAACTGTTTTTT. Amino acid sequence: CASGQGFTNEKLFF.

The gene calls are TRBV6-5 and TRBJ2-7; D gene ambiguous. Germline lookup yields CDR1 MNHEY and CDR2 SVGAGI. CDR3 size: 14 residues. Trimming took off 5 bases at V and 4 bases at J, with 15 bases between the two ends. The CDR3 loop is CASSIGSNIYEQYF. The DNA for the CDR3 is TGTGCCAGCAGTATCGGGTCTAATATTTACGAGCAGTACTTC.

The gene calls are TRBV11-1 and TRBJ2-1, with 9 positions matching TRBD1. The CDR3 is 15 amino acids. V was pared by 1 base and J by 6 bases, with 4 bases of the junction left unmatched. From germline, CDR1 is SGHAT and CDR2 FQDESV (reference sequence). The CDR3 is CASSLEDRGGNEQFF. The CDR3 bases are TGTGCCAGCAGCTTAGAGGACAGGGGAGGCAATGAGCAGTTCTTC.

The CDR3 here is CASSIALSHGAYEQYF. In DNA form, the CDR3 reads TGTGCCAGTAGTATAGCCCTCTCCCATGGAGCCTACGAGCAGTACTTC. The chain joins TRBV19 to TRBJ2-7; no clear D gene. The V and J ends lost 1 base and 2 bases respectively, with 15 bases between them. Germline V gene lookup returns CDR1 LNHDA and CDR2 SQIVND (reference sequence). This CDR3 has 16 amino acids.

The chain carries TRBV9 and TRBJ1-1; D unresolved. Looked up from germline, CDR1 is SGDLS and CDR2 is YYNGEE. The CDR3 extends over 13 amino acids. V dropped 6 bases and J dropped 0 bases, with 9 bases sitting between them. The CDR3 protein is CASTHDVNTEAFF. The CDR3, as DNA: TGTGCCAGCACTCACGACGTGAACACTGAAGCTTTCTTT.

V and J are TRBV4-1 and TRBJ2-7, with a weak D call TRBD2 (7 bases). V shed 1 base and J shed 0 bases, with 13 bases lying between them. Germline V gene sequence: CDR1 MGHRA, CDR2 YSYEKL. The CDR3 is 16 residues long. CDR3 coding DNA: TGCGCCAGCAGCCAAGCCCGGGGGGCTAGCTCCTACGAGCAGTACTTC. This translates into CASSQARGASSYEQYF.

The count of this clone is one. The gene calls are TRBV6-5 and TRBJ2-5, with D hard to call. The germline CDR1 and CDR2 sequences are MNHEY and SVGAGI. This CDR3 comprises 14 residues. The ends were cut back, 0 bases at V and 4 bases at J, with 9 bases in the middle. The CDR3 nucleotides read TGTGCCAGCAGTTACTCGTGGGGTAGAGAGACCCAGTACTTC. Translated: CASSYSWGRETQYF.

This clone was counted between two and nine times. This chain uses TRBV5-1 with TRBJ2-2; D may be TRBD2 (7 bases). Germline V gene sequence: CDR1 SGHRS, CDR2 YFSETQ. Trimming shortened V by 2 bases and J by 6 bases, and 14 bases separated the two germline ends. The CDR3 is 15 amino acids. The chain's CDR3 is CASSFHGGQAGELFF. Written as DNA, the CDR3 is TGCGCCAGCAGCTTCCACGGGGGGCAGGCCGGGGAGCTGTTTTTT.

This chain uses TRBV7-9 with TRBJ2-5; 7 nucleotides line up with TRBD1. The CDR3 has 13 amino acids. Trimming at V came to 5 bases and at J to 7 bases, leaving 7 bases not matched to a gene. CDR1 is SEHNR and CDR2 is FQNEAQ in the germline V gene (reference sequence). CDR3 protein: CASSVTGLGTQYF. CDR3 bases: TGTGCCAGCAGCGTGACAGGGTTAGGGACCCAGTACTTC.

CDR3 coding DNA: TGTGCCAGCACCGGCTACGAGCAGTACTTC. Protein: CASTGYEQYF. This chain joins TRBV6-1 and TRBJ2-7, with no clear D. Germline loops: CDR1 MNHNS, CDR2 SASEGT. V gave up 7 bases and J gave up 3 bases, with 4 bases separating them. This CDR3 comprises 10 residues.

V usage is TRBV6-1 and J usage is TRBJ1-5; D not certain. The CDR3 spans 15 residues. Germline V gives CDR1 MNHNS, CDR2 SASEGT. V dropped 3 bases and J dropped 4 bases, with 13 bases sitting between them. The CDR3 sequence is CASSDGEGGNQPQHF. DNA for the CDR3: TGTGCCAGCAGTGACGGAGAGGGAGGAAATCAGCCCCAGCATTTT.